The 8 T cell receptor beta chains reported below all come from one sample, sequenced in a study of T cell responses to AZD1222 COVID-19 vaccine. TCRdb keeps only in-frame clones here, not all; method: immunoSEQ multiplex PCR. The sample has roughly 130,000 clones; 70% to 90% are singletons. The sequenced sample was peripheral blood, obtained on day 0 of AZD1222 vaccination. These receptors were taken from an adult in good health.

V usage is TRBV30 and J usage is TRBJ2-7, with D perhaps matching TRBD1 (5 bases). In germline, CDR1 is GTSNPN, CDR2 SVGIG (reference sequence). The CDR3 has 11 residues. The V end was cut by 5 bases, the J end by 9 bases, with 14 bases between. The CDR3 sequence is CAWGQGIGQYF. In DNA, the CDR3 is TGTGCCTGGGGCCAGGGTATAGGGCAGTACTTC.

In DNA form, the CDR3 reads TGCGCCAGCAGCTTGGGGGAGGGCTATGGCTACACCTTC. This codes for CASSLGEGYGYTF. The J gene is TRBJ1-2, the V gene TRBV5-1; D gene unclear. Germline V gene sequence: CDR1 SGHRS, CDR2 YFSETQ. V shed 0 bases and J shed 4 bases, with 7 bases lying between them. There are 13 residues in the CDR3.

The chain is built from TRBV15 and TRBJ2-3, with 8 bases that match TRBD1. V was clipped by 1 base and J by 1 base; unmatched bases: 4. The germline gives CDR1 LNHNV, CDR2 YYDKDF (reference sequence). This CDR3 has 16 residues. The chain's CDR3 is CATSRGKTGGTDTQYF. The CDR3 coding sequence is TGTGCCACCAGCAGAGGAAAGACAGGGGGCACAGATACGCAGTATTTT.

The rearrangement joins TRBV10-1 to TRBJ2-1; D call uncertain. V was clipped by 0 bases and J by 3 bases, with 6 bases between them. The CDR3 has 14 amino acids. Germline V gene data show CDR1 as WNHNN and CDR2 as SYGVQD (reference sequence). The CDR3 reads CASSESYGYNEQFF. CDR3 in DNA: TGCGCCAGCAGTGAGTCTTACGGCTACAATGAGCAGTTCTTC.

The count of this clone is one. V is TRBV2 and J is TRBJ1-2; TRBD1 might be the D (5 bases). Germline CDR1 and CDR2: SNHLY and FYNNEI. This CDR3 region has 14 residues. V dropped 2 bases and J dropped 5 bases, with 12 bases sitting between them. CDR3 sequence: CASSERGSSYGYTF. CDR3 sequence (DNA): TGTGCCAGCAGTGAAAGGGGTTCCTCTTATGGCTACACCTTC.

The chain has TRBV27 and TRBJ1-5; TRBD1 aligns across 7 bases. V lost 6 bases to trimming and J lost 0 bases; unmatched junction nucleotides: 11. The length of the CDR3 is 17 residues. Germline V gene lookup returns CDR1 MNHEY and CDR2 SMNVEV (reference sequence). CDR3 sequence: CASSSGSGQYSNQPQHF. CDR3 sequence (DNA): TGTGCCAGCAGCTCCGGCTCGGGACAGTATAGCAATCAGCCCCAGCATTTT.

This chain uses TRBV6-1 with TRBJ2-7; TRBD1 matches at 11 bases. V was pared by 1 base and J by 4 bases, with 3 bases of the junction left unmatched. CDR3 size: 15 residues. The germline gives CDR1 MNHNS, CDR2 SASEGT. CDR3 loop: CASSEGTGGFYEQYF. The CDR3 DNA follows: TGTGCCAGCAGTGAAGGGACAGGGGGCTTTTACGAGCAGTACTTC.

For this clone: Other DNA variants within this sample encode the same CDR3. J is TRBJ1-1 and V is TRBV9; D uncertain. V was trimmed by 0 bases and J by 1 base, leaving 7 bases between them. The germline gives CDR1 SGDLS, CDR2 YYNGEE. The CDR3 is 14 residues long. As DNA, the CDR3 is TGTGCCAGCAGCGTAGTACCTGGGAACACTGAAGCTTTCTTT. This sequence encodes CASSVVPGNTEAFF.